This TCR beta chain was documented in a study of shared clonotypes between healthy human individuals. Study-wide results and limits: The researchers took only blood, and tissue repertoires probably look different.

Profiled with immunoSEQ multiplex PCR; TCRdb holds only in-frame clones, not every one. The sample yields about 2.3 million clones, approximately 93% seen once. Of note for this clone: Its specificity is not known.

The sample comprised naive CD4+ T cells from PBMCs. Subset meaning: CD45RA+ positively selected. The source is a man between 18 and 35 years old in good health. Some clones in this sample may be carry-over from other donors' samples.

The CDR3 protein is CATRTAKNIQYF. CDR3 coding DNA: TGTGCCACCCGGACAGCCAAAAACATTCAGTACTTC. The chain uses TRBV10-3 and TRBJ2-4, with no clear D. The germline V and J ends were trimmed by 10 bases and 0 bases, with 7 bases remaining between them. Germline loops: CDR1 ENHRY, CDR2 SYGVKD. The CDR3 contains 12 residues.